This T cell receptor beta chain originates from a study of T cells in Graves' hyperthyroidism and ophthalmopathy. Amplification targeted TCR beta CDR3 regions from RNA transcripts. HTBI primers were used for first-round RT-PCR of the TCR CDR3. A single record per CDR3 protein comes from TCRdb applying MiXCR to the multiplex PCR reads. The sample yields roughly 700,000 distinct CDR3 sequences, around 16% seen once. This clonotype was observed many times. This CDR3 has 13 residues. Per the germline V gene, CDR1 is SNHLY and CDR2 is FYNNEI. V was cut by 4 bases and J by 0 bases, with 5 bases left in between. Exclusion criteria comprised uncontrolled infection, other autoimmune disease, pregnancy or lactation. Thyroid ultrasound and orbital computed tomography, with clinical symptoms and serum thyroxine and TRAb, informed diagnoses.

The V call is TRBV2, the J call TRBJ2-3; D unresolved. What was sequenced was blood. The receptor was isolated from a man aged 50-59 years with Graves' hyperthyroidism. CDR3: CASSVESTDTQYF. CDR3 in DNA: TGTGCCAGCAGTGTTGAGAGCACAGATACGCAGTATTTT.